This TCR beta chain emerged from a study of shared clonotypes between healthy human individuals. Using immunoSEQ multiplex PCR, the repertoire was profiled, and TCRdb retains in-frame clones only, with some absent. The repertoire has approximately 1,000,000 clones, about four fifths of them found once; the top ten carry approximately 0.52%. Trimming stripped 4 bases from V and 7 bases from J, with 17 bases between. Germline V gene sequence: CDR1 SGHNT, CDR2 YYREEE (reference sequence). This CDR3 region has 14 residues. This chain joins TRBV5-4 and TRBJ2-5, with D possibly TRBD1 on 5 matching bases. This sequence originates from a man aged 18 to 29 in good health. Some clones in this sample may be carry-over from other donors' samples. The sequencing input was memory CD4+ T cells from PBMCs. Subset described: CD45RA-negative fraction. The CDR3 nucleotides are TGTGCCAGCAGCCCACCGACGGACATCGCGACCCAGTACTTC. Amino acid sequence: CASSPPTDIATQYF.